One sample yielded the 21 T cell receptor beta chains listed below, sequenced in a study of T cell responses to AZD1222 COVID-19 vaccine. Repertoires were generated with immunoSEQ multiplex PCR, while TCRdb's copy carries only in-frame clones and drops some. This sample has some 150,000 clones, with about nine tenths found just once. Material: peripheral blood, obtained on day 0 of AZD1222 vaccination. These receptors originate from an adult in good health.

The gene calls are TRBV19 and TRBJ1-2, with a tentative D call TRBD1 (5 bases). The CDR3 has 13 amino acids. The germline gives CDR1 LNHDA, CDR2 SQIVND (reference sequence). The V end was cut by 3 bases, the J end by 4 bases, with 9 bases between. The chain's CDR3 is CASSIEGAYGYTF. The DNA of the CDR3 is TGTGCCAGTAGTATTGAAGGGGCCTATGGCTACACCTTC.

The chain combines TRBV7-9 with TRBJ2-7; possible D gene TRBD2, 6 bases. The V gene lost 5 bases and the J gene lost 0 bases, with 11 bases spanning the gap. Per germline, CDR1 SEHNR and CDR2 FQNEAQ (reference sequence). This CDR3 has 14 residues. The CDR3 reads CASSRGGVSYEQYF. DNA for the CDR3: TGTGCCAGCAGCCGAGGCGGGGTCTCCTACGAGCAGTACTTC. The variable domain in full, completed from reference TRBV7-9 and TRBJ2-7, reads DTGVSQNPRHKITKRGQNVTFRCDPISEHNRLYWYRQTLGQGPEFLTYFQNEAQLEKSRLLSDRFSAERPKGSFSTLEIQRTEQGDSAMYLCASSRGGVSYEQYFGPGTRLTVT.

This clone was observed a handful of times. CDR3 bases: TGTGCCAGCAGCTCGTATTCGTACCGGGACGGAGCTTTCTTT. Translated, it gives CASSSYSYRDGAFF. The chain links TRBV11-3 to TRBJ1-1; D is perhaps TRBD1 (5 bases). Trimming pared 4 bases from V and 10 bases from J, leaving 19 bases between. There are 14 residues in the CDR3. Germline lookup yields CDR1 SGHNT and CDR2 YENEEA.

The chain carries TRBV29-1 and TRBJ1-2, with 8 bases matching TRBD1. Looked up from germline, CDR1 is SQVTM and CDR2 is ANQGSEA. This CDR3 is built from 13 residues. The V and J ends lost 4 bases and 4 bases, in that order; junction bases with no gene match: 5. The CDR3 DNA sequence: TGCAGCGTTGGACAGGGGCAACTCTATGGCTACACCTTC. Its translation: CSVGQGQLYGYTF.

The rearrangement joins TRBV15 to TRBJ2-7; D gene uncertain. There are 15 residues in the CDR3. The germline gives CDR1 LNHNV, CDR2 YYDKDF (reference sequence). V lost 0 bases and J lost 6, with 15 bases in between. CDR3 DNA: TGTGCCACCAGCAGAGATCCATCGTCTGCTCTCGAGCAGTACTTC. Amino acid sequence: CATSRDPSSALEQYF.

The V and J genes are TRBV7-2 and TRBJ1-5, with 7 bases matching TRBD1. The CDR3 is 16 amino acids. Germline CDR1 is SGHTA and CDR2 is FQGNSA. Unmatched junction bases numbered 9, after V lost 5 bases and J lost 2 bases. The CDR3 region has the DNA TGTGCCAGCAGCCCTAACAGGGGTGCGGGCAATCAGCCCCAGCATTTT. It yields the protein CASSPNRGAGNQPQHF.

V and J are TRBV2 and TRBJ1-4; D is ambiguous. The CDR3 loop spans 14 amino acids. Germline V gene sequence: CDR1 SNHLY, CDR2 FYNNEI. Trimming removed 6 bases from V and 0 bases from J, with 8 bases in between. The CDR3 region has the DNA TGTGCCAGCAGGGTAGTTGCAACTAATGAAAAACTGTTTTTT. Its protein product is CASRVVATNEKLFF.

The chain carries TRBV21-1 and TRBJ2-7; the table's D call, TRBD1, has no DNA check behind it. TRBV21-1 is deemed a pseudogene. The CDR3 extends over 16 amino acids. The CDR3 here is CASSSRRQRLSYEQYF. As DNA, the CDR3 is TGTGCCAGCAGCTCGCGGCGACAGAGACTTTCCTACGAGCAGTACTTC.

The chain couples TRBV9 to TRBJ2-1; TRBD2 matches at 7 bases. CDR3 length: 15 residues. Looked up from germline, CDR1 is SGDLS and CDR2 is YYNGEE. Trimming cost V 1 base and J 7 bases; bases outside gene matches: 8. The CDR3 spells CASSVLAVDRNEQFF. CDR3 DNA sequence: TGTGCCAGCAGCGTACTAGCGGTGGATAGAAATGAGCAGTTCTTC. The whole variable domain, filled in from reference TRBV9 and TRBJ2-1, reads DSGVTQTPKHLITATGQRVTLRCSPRSGDLSVYWYQQSLDQGLQFLIQYYNGEERAKGNILERFSAQQFPDLHSELNLSSLELGDSALYFCASSVLAVDRNEQFFGPGTRLTVL.

This chain links TRBV15 with TRBJ2-3; D possibly corresponds to TRBD2 (6 bases). V was shortened by 1 base and J by 0 bases, with 11 bases between the two germline ends. Germline-derived CDR1 and CDR2 are LNHNV and YYDKDF (reference sequence). The CDR3 has 16 amino acids. As DNA, the CDR3 is TGTGCCACCAGCAGAGGGGGGGACCCTAGCACAGATACGCAGTATTTT. It translates to CATSRGGDPSTDTQYF.

The rearrangement links TRBV2 to TRBJ1-5; D is unclear. The length of the CDR3 is 15 residues. Trimming left V 2 bases short and J 7 bases short, with 15 bases between. Germline loops: CDR1 SNHLY, CDR2 FYNNEI. CDR3 region: CASSEIRAATQPQHF. CDR3 coding DNA: TGTGCCAGCAGTGAAATCCGGGCCGCCACGCAGCCCCAGCATTTT.

The CDR3, as DNA: TGTGCCAGCAGTCAATATTGGCGGGAGTTTGGGAATGAGCAGTTCTTC. Encoded protein: CASSQYWREFGNEQFF. The chain couples TRBV28 to TRBJ2-1; the match to TRBD2 covers 7 bases. This CDR3 is 16 amino acids long. Germline CDR1 MDHEN, CDR2 SYDVKM. The J segment lost 7 bases and the V segment lost 5 bases, leaving 14 bases of the junction unmatched.

The rearrangement uses TRBV7-6 and TRBJ1-5; weak D call: TRBD1 (6 bases). The ends were cut back, 1 base at V and 2 bases at J, with 12 bases in the middle. The V gene's germline CDR1 is SGHVS and CDR2 FNYEAQ. This CDR3 spans 16 amino acids. The CDR3 is CASSLGGAGGNQPQHF. CDR3 bases: TGTGCCAGCAGCTTAGGGGGGGCCGGGGGCAATCAGCCCCAGCATTTT.

In this sample, this clone turned up a few times. The genes are TRBV29-1 and TRBJ2-7; D uncertain. CDR3 length: 11 residues. V shed 5 bases and J shed 6 bases, with 11 bases lying between them. Germline CDR1 and CDR2: SQVTM and ANQGSEA. The CDR3 sequence is CSVKIGPEQYF. The CDR3 bases are TGCAGCGTTAAAATAGGCCCCGAGCAGTACTTC.

This clone was observed a handful of times. The chain links TRBV5-4 to TRBJ1-1; weak D call: TRBD1 (5 bases). V was shortened by 0 bases and J by 1 base, with 10 bases between the two germline ends. This CDR3 is built from 15 residues. Germline values: CDR1 SGHNT, CDR2 YYREEE (reference sequence). DNA of the CDR3: TGTGCCAGCAGCTTGGGCTCCGGGGCGAACACTGAAGCTTTCTTT. Its translation: CASSLGSGANTEAFF.

This clone was found once. The chain is built from TRBV19 and TRBJ2-2, with D perhaps TRBD1 (5 bases). V lost 5 bases and J lost 4, with 14 bases in between. Germline CDR1 reads LNHDA; CDR2 reads SQIVND (reference sequence). The CDR3 is made up of 15 amino acids. CDR3 nucleotide sequence: TGTGCCAGTAGTCGGCAACGGACAAGCACCGGGGAGCTGTTTTTT. Translated: CASSRQRTSTGELFF. The variable domain in full, with the rest retrieved from reference TRBV19 and TRBJ2-2, is DGGITQSPKYLFRKEGQNVTLSCEQNLNHDAMYWYRQDPGQGLRLIYYSQIVNDFQKGDIAEGYSVSREKKESFPLTVTSAQKNPTAFYLCASSRQRTSTGELFFGEGSRLTVL.

The J gene is TRBJ2-7, the V gene TRBV15; D is ambiguous. The CDR3 contains 12 residues. V lost 0 bases to trimming and J lost 7 bases, with 7 bases between them. Germline loops: CDR1 LNHNV, CDR2 YYDKDF (reference sequence). For the CDR3, the DNA is TGTGCCACCAGCAGAGAGACGCAGGAGCAGTACTTC. Translating gives CATSRETQEQYF.

The chain employs TRBV2 and TRBJ2-2, with a tentative D call TRBD2 (6 bases). Germline V gene data show CDR1 as SNHLY and CDR2 as FYNNEI. This CDR3 contains 16 residues. Trimming removed 7 bases from V and 5 bases from J, with 20 bases in between. The CDR3 spells CASMLGRRAGTGELFF. The CDR3, as DNA: TGTGCCAGCATGCTTGGGCGGAGGGCAGGTACCGGGGAGCTGTTTTTT.

The V call is TRBV5-6, the J call TRBJ1-5, with a possible D match to TRBD1 (6 bases). The germline gives CDR1 SGHDT, CDR2 YYEEEE. The CDR3 runs to 16 residues. Trimming pared 4 bases from V and 0 bases from J, leaving 14 bases between. The CDR3 sequence: CASSMTGTPSNQPQHF. CDR3 DNA sequence: TGTGCCAGCAGCATGACAGGTACCCCTAGCAATCAGCCCCAGCATTTT.

J is TRBJ2-1 and V is TRBV2; a weak D match, TRBD2 (6 bases). Germline CDR1 SNHLY, CDR2 FYNNEI. With 6 bases removed from V and 7 bases from J, the gap between germline ends came to 16 bases. The CDR3 length is 14 residues. In DNA form, the CDR3 reads TGTGCCAGCAGGGGGGAACTAGCCTGGAATGAGCAGTTCTTC. It codes for CASRGELAWNEQFF.

The V call is TRBV5-1, the J call TRBJ1-1; no definite D call. Looked up from germline, CDR1 is SGHRS and CDR2 is YFSETQ. The CDR3 loop spans 15 amino acids. The V end was cut by 3 bases, the J end by 2 bases, with 14 bases between. The CDR3 is CASSSLTTHNTEAFF. The CDR3 nucleotides read TGCGCCAGCAGCTCCCTGACTACCCACAACACTGAAGCTTTCTTT.